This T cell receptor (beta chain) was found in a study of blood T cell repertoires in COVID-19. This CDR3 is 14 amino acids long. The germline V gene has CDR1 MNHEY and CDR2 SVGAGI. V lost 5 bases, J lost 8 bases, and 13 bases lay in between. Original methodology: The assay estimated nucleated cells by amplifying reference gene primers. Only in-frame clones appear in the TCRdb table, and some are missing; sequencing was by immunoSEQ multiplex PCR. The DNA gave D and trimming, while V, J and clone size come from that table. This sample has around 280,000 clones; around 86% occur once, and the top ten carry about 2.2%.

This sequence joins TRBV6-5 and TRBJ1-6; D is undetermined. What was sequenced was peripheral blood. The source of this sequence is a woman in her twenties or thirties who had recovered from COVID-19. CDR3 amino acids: CASSPSAVYSPLHF. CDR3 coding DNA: TGTGCCAGCAGTCCCTCCGCGGTCTATTCACCCCTCCACTTT.